This T cell receptor (beta chain) appears in the sequencing data of a study of beta chain features in type 1 diabetes. This CDR3 is built from 15 residues. Germline V lookup: CDR1 GTSNPN, CDR2 SVGIG (reference sequence). V lost 0 bases and J lost 1, with 13 bases in between. The count of this clone is one. Its matching antigen is unknown. Sampling consisted of one heparinised blood draw per donor, averaging approximately 120 mL. Sorting that relied on CD45RO/CCR7/CD25/CD127/CD95/CD27 yielded CD4+ naive, central memory, regulatory and stem cell-like memory cells. Populations isolated by sorting all had purity greater than 95%. Study-wide points: Across all four CD4+ subsets, people with type 1 diabetes showed modestly shorter TCRB CDR3s.

Since all of the isolated RNA was reverse transcribed, expressed TCRB transcripts were what got sequenced. Roughly 3.57 million reads on average were seen across naive, central memory and regulatory T cell samples. The table came from immunoSEQ multiplex PCR; TCRdb's copy has only in-frame clones and leaves some out. The repertoire holds about 710,000 clones, with about 14% as singletons. This TCR came from a man between 18 and 35 years old with type 1 diabetes. The specimen was naive CD4+ T cells from blood. The J gene is TRBJ2-7, the V gene TRBV30; D is possibly TRBD2 (5 bases). The CDR3, as DNA: TGTGCCTGGAGTGTAAGCGGCAGTCCGTCCTACGAGCAGTACTTC. Translation gives CAWSVSGSPSYEQYF. Full variable domain (missing parts from reference TRBV30 and TRBJ2-7): SQTIHQWPATLVQPVGSPLSLECTVEGTSNPNLYWYRQAAGRGLQLLFYSVGIGQISSEVPQNLSASRPQDRQFILSSKKLLLSDSGFYLCAWSVSGSPSYEQYFGPGTRLTVT.